The 28 T cell receptor beta chains in this list originate from one sample, sequenced in a study of T cells in Graves' hyperthyroidism and ophthalmopathy. Researchers took RNA transcripts and amplified the TCR beta CDR3 regions from them. Initially, a first-round RT-PCR of the TCR CDR3 employed the HTBI primer set. TCRdb analysed the multiplex PCR reads with MiXCR anew, one entry per CDR3 protein. Of 30,000 to 40,000 distinct CDR3 sequences in the sample, around half were seen once. Sample: blood. These receptors were taken from a man aged 35 to 55 with Graves' ophthalmopathy.

On this clonotype itself: This CDR3 is missing its conserved last phenylalanine or tryptophan, likely due to a read error. The chain combines TRBV7-3 with TRBJ1-6; D ambiguous. Germline CDR1 reads SGHTA; CDR2 reads FQGTGA. The CDR3 is 15 amino acids. V was cut by 4 bases and J by 6 bases, with 13 bases left in between. This CDR3 reads CASSSPREVNSPLHS. The CDR3 DNA is TGTGCCAGCAGCTCCCCCCGGGAGGTTAATTCACCCCTCCACTCT.

This clonotype occurred many times. The chain joins TRBV6-5 to TRBJ2-6; 15 nucleotides align to TRBD2. Trimming at V came to 5 bases and at J to 1 base, leaving 3 bases not matched to a gene. CDR1 is MNHEY, CDR2 SVGAGI, per germline. The CDR3 has 18 residues. CDR3 residues: CASSRTSGGGSGANVLTF. Written as DNA, the CDR3 is TGTGCCAGCAGTAGGACTAGCGGGGGGGGGTCTGGGGCCAACGTCCTGACTTTC.

The chain joins TRBV12-3 or TRBV12-4 to TRBJ2-7, with 7 bases aligning to TRBD1. The V and J ends lost 9 bases and 6 bases, in that order; junction bases with no gene match: 17. This CDR3 contains 15 residues. The CDR3 protein is CASPPRTGVGGEQYF. The CDR3 bases are TGTGCCAGTCCCCCCCGAACAGGGGTAGGTGGCGAGCAGTACTTC.

At least ten counts were recorded for this clonotype. The V and J genes are TRBV6-6 and TRBJ2-1; TRBD2 matches at 9 bases. The ends lost 0 bases at V and 9 bases at J; junction bases unmatched: 6. Germline V gives CDR1 MNHNY, CDR2 SVGAGI (reference sequence). The CDR3 sequence is 15 residues long. CDR3 sequence reads: CASSYSRGRAAEQFF. Here the CDR3 DNA reads TGTGCCAGCAGTTACTCGCGCGGGAGGGCCGCTGAGCAGTTCTTC.

This clonotype has at least ten counts. The J gene is TRBJ2-3, the V gene TRBV11-2; the D is unclear. Per germline, CDR1 SGHAT and CDR2 FQNNGV. The CDR3 runs to 12 residues. V dropped 4 bases and J dropped 5 bases, with 7 bases sitting between them. The CDR3 bases are TGTGCCAGCAGCTGGGGTGGAGATACGCAGTATTTT. Translating gives CASSWGGDTQYF.

This clonotype occurred many times. The DNA for the CDR3 is TGCGCCAGCAAAAGACCTGAAGCTTTCTTT. It translates to CASKRPEAFF. The V call is TRBV10-2, the J call TRBJ1-1; D unresolved. Per germline, CDR1 WSHSY and CDR2 SAAADI. Deletions cut 7 bases from V and 6 bases from J, with 6 bases between. The CDR3 runs to 10 residues.

This clonotype was detected ten times or more. A read error may be the cause here, since a much bigger clone is one base away. The V gene is TRBV11-2, the J gene TRBJ2-7; D gene uncertain. This CDR3 is 15 amino acids long. CDR1 and CDR2 (germline): SGHAT, FQNNGV. V lost 0 bases, J lost 3 bases, and 12 bases lay in between. In nucleotides, the CDR3 is TGTGCCAGCAGCTTAGAAGTGGCATCGAACTACGAGCAGTACTTC. It yields the protein CASSLEVASNYEQYF.

This sequence joins TRBV20-1 and TRBJ2-3; D is possibly TRBD2 (6 bases). Per the germline V gene, CDR1 is DFQATT and CDR2 is SNEGSKA (reference sequence). V lost 4 bases and J lost 4, with 9 bases in between. This CDR3 is 12 amino acids long. CDR3 sequence (DNA): TGCAGTGCTAAGGGACTTGCAGATACGCAGTATTTT. Amino acid sequence: CSAKGLADTQYF.

In its sample, this clonotype was seen many times. J is TRBJ1-2 and V is TRBV4-2; D remains ambiguous. This CDR3 contains 15 residues. Trimming removed 1 base from V and 0 bases from J, with 9 bases in between. CDR1 and CDR2 (germline): LGHNA, YNFKEQ. The CDR3 nucleotides are TGTGCCAGCAGCCAAGGGATCCGGTCTAACTATGGCTACACCTTC. Protein product: CASSQGIRSNYGYTF.

This clonotype was found many times. This chain connects TRBV28 to TRBJ1-3; D might be TRBD1 (5 bases). This CDR3 contains 15 residues. CDR1 and CDR2 from the germline V gene are MDHEN and SYDVKM. Trimming left V 7 bases short and J 4 bases short, with 17 bases between. The CDR3 coding sequence is TGTGCCAGCACTCTTTGGGGGATTTCGGGAAACACCATATATTTT. Its translation is CASTLWGISGNTIYF.

This clonotype was detected once. One end of the junction is discordant with germline, which a read error may explain. V is TRBV18 and J is TRBJ2-2, with 7 nucleotides matching TRBD1. Germline V gene data show CDR1 as KGHSH and CDR2 as LQKENI. The CDR3 is 17 amino acids. Here the CDR3 reads CASSRSKGTANTGELSF. In DNA form, the CDR3 reads TGTGCCAGCTCACGCTCGAAGGGGACAGCTAACACCGGGGAGCTGTCTTTT. Drawing the rest from reference TRBV18 and TRBJ2-2, the complete variable domain is NAGVMQNPRHLVRRRGQEARLRCSPMKGHSHVYWYRQLPEEGLKFMVYLQKENIIDESGMPKERFSAEFPKEGPSILRIQQVVRGDSAAYFCASSRSKGTANTGELSFGEGSRLTVL.

This clonotype was detected ten times or more. The rearrangement uses TRBV28 and TRBJ1-1; tentatively, D is TRBD1 (6 bases). CDR3 length equals 14 residues. Per the germline V gene, CDR1 is MDHEN and CDR2 is SYDVKM. Trimming removed 5 bases from V and 4 bases from J, with 14 bases in between. The CDR3 bases are TGTGCCAGCAGTATCACTAGGGGGGGCACTGAAGCTTTCTTT. It yields the protein CASSITRGGTEAFF.

This clonotype was recorded at least ten times. The V gene is TRBV2, the J gene TRBJ2-5; 7 nucleotides match TRBD2. CDR1 and CDR2 from the germline V gene are SNHLY and FYNNEI. This CDR3 contains 15 residues. Trimming took 6 bases from V and 5 from J; bases not matched to a gene: 12. CDR3 amino acids: CASRSGTTYPETQYF. CDR3 nucleotide sequence: TGTGCCAGCAGGTCCGGGACTACCTATCCCGAGACCCAGTACTTC.

The rearrangement uses TRBV11-3 and TRBJ1-6, with D unclear. Germline-derived CDR1 and CDR2 are SGHNT and YENEEA. The CDR3 extends over 12 amino acids. Between the trimmed V and J ends, which lost 11 bases and 10 bases, there was a span of 15 bases. This CDR3 is CAEGKVGSPLHF. CDR3 bases: TGTGCCGAGGGTAAAGTCGGGTCACCCCTCCACTTT.

This clonotype is a singleton in its sample. V is TRBV19 and J is TRBJ2-5, with 7 positions matching TRBD1. V lost 5 bases and J lost 5; bases outside the gene matches: 17. The CDR3 totals 17 residues. The V gene's germline CDR1 is LNHDA and CDR2 SQIVND (reference sequence). The CDR3 DNA follows: TGTGCCAGTAGTTCGTCCGGGACAGCGGCGATGGGGGAGACCCAGTACTTC. Translating it yields CASSSSGTAAMGETQYF.

This clonotype was seen many times. This chain uses TRBV4-2 with TRBJ1-6; possibly TRBD1 for D (6 bases). Germline V CDR1 and CDR2: LGHNA, YNFKEQ. V lost 0 bases and J 10 bases, leaving 19 bases between the germline ends. This CDR3 is built from 17 residues. The CDR3 DNA sequence: TGTGCCAGCAGCCAAGACCAGGGTAGGGGGGACAAATCACCCCTCCACTTT. This translates into CASSQDQGRGDKSPLHF.

The chain links TRBV20-1 to TRBJ1-1; 10 bases are shared with TRBD1. V lost 3 bases and J lost 1; bases outside the gene matches: 2. Germline assignment: CDR1 DFQATT and CDR2 SNEGSKA (reference sequence). There are 14 residues in the CDR3. CDR3: CSASGDRGNTEAFF. For the CDR3, the DNA is TGCAGTGCTAGTGGGGACAGGGGGAACACTGAAGCTTTCTTT.

In regard to this clonotype: The germline gene is not matched at one end of the junction; a read error may be the cause. This chain uses TRBV11-2 with TRBJ1-4; D is possibly TRBD1 (6 bases). Germline assignment: CDR1 SGHAT and CDR2 FQNNGV. The CDR3 length is 15 residues. The CDR3 loop is CASSRRPGGCEKLYF. The DNA of the CDR3 is TGTGCCAGCAGCCGTAGGCCGGGGGGCTGTGAAAAACTGTATTTT.

This clonotype showed up many times. The genes are TRBV20-1 and TRBJ2-7; D may be TRBD1 (6 bases). Germline CDR1 and CDR2: DFQATT and SNEGSKA (reference sequence). The CDR3 sequence is 13 residues long. The CDR3 DNA sequence: TGCGGTACAGGGCAGGGTGATAATGGCGAGCAGTACTTC. Amino acids: CGTGQGDNGEQYF.

This rearrangement joins TRBV6-5 to TRBJ1-1; possibly TRBD1 for D (5 bases). Germline CDR1 is MNHEY and CDR2 is SVGAGI. This CDR3 has 11 amino acids. V was clipped by 9 bases and J by 3 bases, with 8 bases between them. The CDR3 bases are TGTGCCAGTTGGGGGGACACTGAAGCTTTCTTT. Translation: CASWGDTEAFF.

This clonotype is categorized as medium-sized. V gene TRBV29-1 combines with J gene TRBJ2-2; TRBD2 might be the D (6 bases). CDR3 length: 12 amino acids. V was shortened by 5 bases and J by 7 bases, with 11 bases between the two germline ends. The germline V gene encodes CDR1 SQVTM and CDR2 ANQGSEA. Here the CDR3 DNA reads TGCAGCGTTAGGGAGGCGGGCGGGGAGCTGTTTTTT. Protein sequence: CSVREAGGELFF.

This clonotype was picked up one time. The chain uses TRBV2 and TRBJ1-3; 10 nucleotides agree with TRBD1. V shed 1 base and J 2 bases; nucleotides not matched to a gene: 2. CDR1 and CDR2 from the germline V gene are SNHLY and FYNNEI. CDR3 length equals 16 residues. The CDR3 here is CASSEGGTGAGNTIYF. The CDR3 region has the DNA TGTGCCAGCAGTGAAGGGGGGACAGGGGCTGGAAACACCATATATTTT.

This clonotype was found many times. The chain recombines TRBV12-5 with TRBJ2-5; D is uncertain. V was trimmed by 1 base and J by 7 bases, leaving 10 bases between them. This CDR3 has 13 amino acids. CDR1 is LGHNT and CDR2 is FRNRAP in the germline V gene. For the CDR3, the DNA is TGTGCTAGTGGTTTGGAACCGAAGGGGACCCAGTACTTC. Translation: CASGLEPKGTQYF. Looking up the rest from reference TRBV12-5 and TRBJ2-5 gives the full variable domain: DARVTQTPRHKVTEMGQEVTMRCQPILGHNTVFWYRQTMMQGLELLAYFRNRAPLDDSGMPKDRFSAEMPDATLATLKIQPSEPRDSAVYFCASGLEPKGTQYFGPGTRLLVL.

The chain employs TRBV7-2 and TRBJ2-1, with a possible D match to TRBD1 (6 bases). The CDR3 is 16 residues long. Germline V CDR1 and CDR2: SGHTA, FQGNSA. Trimming removed 2 bases at V and 7 bases at J, with 18 bases between. This CDR3 is CASSLRSAGDQNEQFF. CDR3 DNA sequence: TGTGCCAGCAGCTTACGATCAGCAGGGGACCAGAATGAGCAGTTCTTC.

To note about this clonotype: A junction boundary mismatches the germline segment, possibly from a read error. V usage is TRBV6-4 and J usage is TRBJ1-5, with D unresolved. The CDR3 extends over 13 amino acids. The V gene's germline CDR1 is MRHNA and CDR2 SNTAGT. The chain's CDR3 is CANSDGRNQPQHF. The CDR3 region has the DNA TGTGCCAACAGTGACGGCCGAAATCAGCCCCAGCACTTT.

This clonotype was seen a few times. This chain links TRBV28 with TRBJ2-5; 12 bases are shared with TRBD2. J was trimmed by 4 bases and V by 3 bases; bases with no gene match: 18. Germline CDR1 is MDHEN and CDR2 is SYDVKM. CDR3 length: 20 amino acids. In DNA form, the CDR3 reads TGTGCCAGCAGTTTTCTTAGGGCTAGCGGGAGGGCCACCAGGGGAGAGACCCAGTACTTC. This codes for CASSFLRASGRATRGETQYF.

In its sample, this clonotype was seen many times. The genes are TRBV19 and TRBJ2-3, with D uncertain. Germline CDR1 and CDR2: LNHDA and SQIVND (reference sequence). V was cut by 2 bases and J by 3 bases, with 6 bases left in between. The CDR3 is 13 amino acids. CDR3 amino acids: CASSISRTDTQYF. The CDR3 DNA reads TGTGCCAGTAGTATATCCCGGACAGATACGCAGTATTTT. The full variable domain, with the rest looked up from reference TRBV19 and TRBJ2-3, is DGGITQSPKYLFRKEGQNVTLSCEQNLNHDAMYWYRQDPGQGLRLIYYSQIVNDFQKGDIAEGYSVSREKKESFPLTVTSAQKNPTAFYLCASSISRTDTQYFGPGTRLTVL.

The rearrangement joins TRBV25-1 to TRBJ1-6; no firm D call. The germline CDR1 and CDR2 sequences are MGHDK and SYGVNS. The CDR3 contains 12 residues. Deletions cut 8 bases from V and 6 bases from J, with 8 bases between. The CDR3 protein is CASPGLNSPLHF. The CDR3 DNA follows: TGTGCCAGCCCCGGACTTAATTCACCCCTCCACTTT.